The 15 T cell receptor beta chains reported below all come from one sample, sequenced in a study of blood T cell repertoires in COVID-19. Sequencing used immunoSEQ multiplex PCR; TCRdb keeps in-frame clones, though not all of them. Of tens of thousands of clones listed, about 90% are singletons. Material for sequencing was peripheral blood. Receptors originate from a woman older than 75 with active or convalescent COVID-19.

This CDR3 is CASSYVTSGSTDTQYF. The CDR3 nucleotides read TGTGCCAGCAGTTACGTCACTAGCGGGAGTACAGATACGCAGTATTTT. The chain employs TRBV6-2 or TRBV6-3 and TRBJ2-3, with 11 nucleotides matching TRBD2. This CDR3 has 16 residues. J was trimmed by 3 bases and V by 2 bases; bases with no gene match: 4. Germline V CDR1 and CDR2: MNHEY, SVGEGT.

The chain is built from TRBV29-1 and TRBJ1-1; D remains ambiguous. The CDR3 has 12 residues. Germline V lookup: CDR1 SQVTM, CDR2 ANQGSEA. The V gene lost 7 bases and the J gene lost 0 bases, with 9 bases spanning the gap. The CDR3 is CSAGLMNTEAFF. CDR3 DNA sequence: TGCAGCGCCGGACTCATGAACACTGAAGCTTTCTTT.

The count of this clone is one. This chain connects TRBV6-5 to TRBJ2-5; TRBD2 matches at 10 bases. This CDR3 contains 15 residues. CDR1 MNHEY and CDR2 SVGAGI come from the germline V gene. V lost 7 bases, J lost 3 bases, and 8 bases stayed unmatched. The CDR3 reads CASTLLAGGKETQYF. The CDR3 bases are TGTGCCAGCACCCTCTTAGCGGGAGGTAAAGAGACCCAGTACTTC.

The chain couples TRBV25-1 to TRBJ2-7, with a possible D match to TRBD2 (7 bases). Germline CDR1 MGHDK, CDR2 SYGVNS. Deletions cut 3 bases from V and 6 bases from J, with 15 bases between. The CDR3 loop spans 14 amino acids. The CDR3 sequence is CASSDHRGAGEQYF. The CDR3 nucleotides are TGTGCCAGCAGTGACCACCGGGGGGCTGGCGAGCAGTACTTC.

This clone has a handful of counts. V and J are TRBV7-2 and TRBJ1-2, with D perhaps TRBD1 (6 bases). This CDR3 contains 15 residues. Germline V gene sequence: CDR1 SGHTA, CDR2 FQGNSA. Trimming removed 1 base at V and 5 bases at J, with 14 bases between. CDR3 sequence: CASSLVSGEGYGYTF. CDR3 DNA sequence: TGTGCCAGCAGCTTAGTGTCAGGGGAAGGGTATGGCTACACCTTC.

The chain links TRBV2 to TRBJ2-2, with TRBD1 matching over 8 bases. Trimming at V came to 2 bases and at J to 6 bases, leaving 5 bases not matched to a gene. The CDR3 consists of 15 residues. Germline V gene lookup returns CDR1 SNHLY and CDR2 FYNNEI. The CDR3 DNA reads TGTGCCAGCAGTGAACCTAGACAGGGGCCCGGGGAGCTGTTTTTT. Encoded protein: CASSEPRQGPGELFF.

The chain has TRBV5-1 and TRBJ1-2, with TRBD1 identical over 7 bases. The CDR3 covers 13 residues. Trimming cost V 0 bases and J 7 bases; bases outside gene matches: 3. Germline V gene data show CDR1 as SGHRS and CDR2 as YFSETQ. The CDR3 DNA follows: TGCGCCAGCAGCTTGGACAGGGGCCTTGGCTACACCTTC. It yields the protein CASSLDRGLGYTF.

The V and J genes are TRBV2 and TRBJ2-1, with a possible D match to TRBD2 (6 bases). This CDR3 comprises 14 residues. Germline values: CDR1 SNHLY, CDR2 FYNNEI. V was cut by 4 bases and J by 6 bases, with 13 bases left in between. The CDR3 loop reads CASSALTSFNEQFF. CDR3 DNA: TGTGCCAGCAGTGCCCTGACTAGTTTCAATGAGCAGTTCTTC.

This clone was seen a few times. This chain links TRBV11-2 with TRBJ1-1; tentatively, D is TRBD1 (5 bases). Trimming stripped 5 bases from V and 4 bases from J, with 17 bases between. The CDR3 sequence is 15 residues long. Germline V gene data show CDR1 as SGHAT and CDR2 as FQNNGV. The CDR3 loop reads CASSQDPGGGTEAFF. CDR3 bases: TGTGCCAGCAGCCAAGATCCGGGGGGAGGCACTGAAGCTTTCTTT.

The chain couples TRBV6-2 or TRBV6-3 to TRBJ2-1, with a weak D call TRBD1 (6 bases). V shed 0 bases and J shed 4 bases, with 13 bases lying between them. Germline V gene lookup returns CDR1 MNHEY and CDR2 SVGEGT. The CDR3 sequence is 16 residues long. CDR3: CASSYSRGISYNEQFF. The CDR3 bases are TGTGCCAGCAGTTACTCGAGGGGGATCTCGTACAATGAGCAGTTCTTC.

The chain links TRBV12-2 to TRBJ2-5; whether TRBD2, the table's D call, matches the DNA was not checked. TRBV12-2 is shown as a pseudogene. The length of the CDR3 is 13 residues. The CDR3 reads CASRWAGRETQYF. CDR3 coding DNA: TGTGCAAGTCGCTGGGCAGGGAGGGAGACCCAGTACTTC.

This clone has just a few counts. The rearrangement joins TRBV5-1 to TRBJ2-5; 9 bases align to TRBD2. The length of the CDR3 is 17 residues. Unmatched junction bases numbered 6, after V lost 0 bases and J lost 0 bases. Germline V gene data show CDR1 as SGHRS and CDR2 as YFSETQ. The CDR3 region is CASSLAPSGINQETQYF. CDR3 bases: TGCGCCAGCAGCTTGGCTCCTAGCGGGATCAACCAAGAGACCCAGTACTTC.

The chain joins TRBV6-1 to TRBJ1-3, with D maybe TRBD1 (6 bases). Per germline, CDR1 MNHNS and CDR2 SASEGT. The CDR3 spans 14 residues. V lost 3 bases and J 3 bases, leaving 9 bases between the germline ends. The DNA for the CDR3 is TGTGCCAGCAGTGATCGAGGGGGTGGAAACACCATATATTTT. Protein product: CASSDRGGGNTIYF.

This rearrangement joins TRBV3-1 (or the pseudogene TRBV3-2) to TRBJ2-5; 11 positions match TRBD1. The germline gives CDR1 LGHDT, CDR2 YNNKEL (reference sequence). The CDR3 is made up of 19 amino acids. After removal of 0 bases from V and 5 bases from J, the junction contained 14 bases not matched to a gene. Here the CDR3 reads CASSQDRGTGGRIWETQYF. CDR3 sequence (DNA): TGTGCCAGCAGCCAAGATAGGGGGACAGGGGGTCGTATTTGGGAGACCCAGTACTTC.

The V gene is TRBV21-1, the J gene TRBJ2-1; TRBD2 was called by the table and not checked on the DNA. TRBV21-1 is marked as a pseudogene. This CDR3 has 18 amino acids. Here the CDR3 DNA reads TGTGCCAGCAGCAAAGGGGCCTGTTGGACTAGCGGCTACAATGAGCAGTTCTTC. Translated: CASSKGACWTSGYNEQFF.